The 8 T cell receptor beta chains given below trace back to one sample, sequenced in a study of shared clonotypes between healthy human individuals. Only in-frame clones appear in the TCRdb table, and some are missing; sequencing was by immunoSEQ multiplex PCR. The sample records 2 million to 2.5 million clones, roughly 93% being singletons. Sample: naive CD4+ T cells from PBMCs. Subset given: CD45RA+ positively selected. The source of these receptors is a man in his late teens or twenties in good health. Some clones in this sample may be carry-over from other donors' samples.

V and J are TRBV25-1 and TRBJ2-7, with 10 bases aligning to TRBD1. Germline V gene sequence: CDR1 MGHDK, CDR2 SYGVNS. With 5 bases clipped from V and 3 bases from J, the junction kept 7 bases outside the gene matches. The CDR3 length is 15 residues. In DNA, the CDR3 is TGTGCCAGCAGTTCGGACAGGGGGTACCTCTACGAGCAGTACTTC. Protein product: CASSSDRGYLYEQYF.

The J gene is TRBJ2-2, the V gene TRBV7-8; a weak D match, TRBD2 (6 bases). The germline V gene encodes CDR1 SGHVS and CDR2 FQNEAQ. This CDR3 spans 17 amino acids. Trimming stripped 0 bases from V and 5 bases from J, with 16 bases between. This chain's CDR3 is CASSLAHQGRGTGELFF. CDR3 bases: TGTGCCAGCAGCTTAGCCCACCAGGGCCGGGGGACCGGGGAGCTGTTTTTT.

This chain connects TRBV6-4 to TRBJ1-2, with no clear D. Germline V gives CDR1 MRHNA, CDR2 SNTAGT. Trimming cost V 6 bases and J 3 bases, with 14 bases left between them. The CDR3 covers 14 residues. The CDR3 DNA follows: TGTGCCAGCAGGGAGCCTGGGTGGGACTATGGCTACACCTTC. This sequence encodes CASREPGWDYGYTF.

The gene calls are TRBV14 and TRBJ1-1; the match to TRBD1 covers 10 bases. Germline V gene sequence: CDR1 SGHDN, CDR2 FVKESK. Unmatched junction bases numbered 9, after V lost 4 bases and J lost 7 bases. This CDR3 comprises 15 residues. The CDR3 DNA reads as TGTGCCAGCAGCCCCATTGGACAGGGGGGCATTGAAGCTTTCTTT. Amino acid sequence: CASSPIGQGGIEAFF.

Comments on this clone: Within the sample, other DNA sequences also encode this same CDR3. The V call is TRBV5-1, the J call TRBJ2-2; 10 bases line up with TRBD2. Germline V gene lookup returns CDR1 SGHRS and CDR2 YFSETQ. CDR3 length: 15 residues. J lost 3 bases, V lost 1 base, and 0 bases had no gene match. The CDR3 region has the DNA TGCGCCAGCAGCTTGACTAGCGGGGACACCGGGGAGCTGTTTTTT. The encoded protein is CASSLTSGDTGELFF.

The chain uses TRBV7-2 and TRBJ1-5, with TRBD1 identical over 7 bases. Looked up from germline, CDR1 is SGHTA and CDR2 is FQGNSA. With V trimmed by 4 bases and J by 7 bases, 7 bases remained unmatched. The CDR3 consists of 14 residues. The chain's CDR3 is CASSSDRDSQPQHF. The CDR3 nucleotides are TGTGCCAGCAGCTCCGACAGGGACTCCCAGCCCCAGCATTTT.

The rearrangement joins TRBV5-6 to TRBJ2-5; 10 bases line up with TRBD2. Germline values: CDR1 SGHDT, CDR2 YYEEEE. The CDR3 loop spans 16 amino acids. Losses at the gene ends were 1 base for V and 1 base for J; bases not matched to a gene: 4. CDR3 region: CASSLFLAGVQETQYF. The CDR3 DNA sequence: TGTGCCAGCAGCTTGTTCCTAGCGGGAGTCCAAGAGACCCAGTACTTC.

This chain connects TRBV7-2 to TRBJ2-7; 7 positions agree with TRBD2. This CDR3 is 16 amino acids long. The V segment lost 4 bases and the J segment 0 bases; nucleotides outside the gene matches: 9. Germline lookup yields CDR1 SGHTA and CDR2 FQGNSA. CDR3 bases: TGTGCCAGCAGCTCCGGGAGGACGGAGAGCTCCTACGAGCAGTACTTC. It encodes CASSSGRTESSYEQYF.